These 23 T cell receptor beta chains came from one sample sequenced in a study of blood T cell repertoires in COVID-19. Generated by immunoSEQ multiplex PCR, the TCRdb table keeps only in-frame clones and is missing some. The table includes over 150,000 clones, about 88% detected once. Sample: PBMCs or T cells enriched from blood (not recorded which). The receptors here all came from a woman aged 25-40 years who had recovered from COVID-19.

The chain uses TRBV7-9 and TRBJ2-1; TRBD2 aligns across 9 bases. With V trimmed by 5 bases and J by 7 bases, 9 bases remained unmatched. Looked up from germline, CDR1 is SEHNR and CDR2 is FQNEAQ (reference sequence). The CDR3 has 15 residues. CDR3 sequence reads: CASSLGLAFGNEQFF. DNA for the CDR3: TGTGCCAGCAGCCTTGGACTAGCGTTTGGAAATGAGCAGTTCTTC.

The V and J genes are TRBV15 and TRBJ2-5; possible D gene TRBD2, 5 bases. The germline V and J ends were trimmed by 0 bases and 1 base, with 6 bases remaining between them. The CDR3 spans 14 residues. Looked up from germline, CDR1 is LNHNV and CDR2 is YYDKDF (reference sequence). Written as DNA, the CDR3 is TGTGCCACCAGCAGAGACGAGGGCCAAGAGACCCAGTACTTC. This gives the protein CATSRDEGQETQYF.

The J gene is TRBJ1-3, the V gene TRBV4-1; TRBD1 aligns across 7 bases. The V segment lost 3 bases and the J segment 4 bases; nucleotides outside the gene matches: 6. The CDR3 covers 15 residues. From germline, CDR1 is MGHRA and CDR2 YSYEKL. The CDR3 DNA is TGCGCCAGCAGCCATTGGGACAGTCTCGGAAACACCATATATTTT. Translating gives CASSHWDSLGNTIYF.

The chain combines TRBV7-9 with TRBJ1-4; tentatively, D is TRBD1 (5 bases). Germline lookup yields CDR1 SEHNR and CDR2 FQNEAQ (reference sequence). V was trimmed by 2 bases and J by 8 bases, leaving 9 bases between them. The CDR3 contains 13 residues. The CDR3 nucleotides read TGTGCCAGCAGCTTAATGGGGCAAGAAAAACTGTTTTTT. Its translation: CASSLMGQEKLFF.

This clone was seen only once. The rearrangement uses TRBV5-1 and TRBJ1-4, with 7 nucleotides matching TRBD1. CDR1 is SGHRS and CDR2 is YFSETQ in the germline V gene. The CDR3 is 14 amino acids. The trim removed 2 bases at V and 5 bases at J, leaving 3 bases unmatched. CDR3 residues: CASSFGGGNEKLFF. The CDR3 DNA reads as TGCGCCAGCAGCTTTGGAGGGGGCAATGAAAAACTGTTTTTT.

The chain uses TRBV12-3 or TRBV12-4 and TRBJ1-5; TRBD1 matches at 8 bases. V shed 8 bases and J 4 bases; nucleotides not matched to a gene: 4. This CDR3 spans 13 amino acids. The CDR3, as DNA: TGTGCCAGCCGAACAGGGGGTAATCAGCCCCAGCATTTT. This encodes CASRTGGNQPQHF.

The chain is built from TRBV30 and TRBJ1-4, with 7 bases aligning to TRBD1. J was trimmed by 7 bases and V by 2 bases; bases with no gene match: 7. Germline V gene data show CDR1 as GTSNPN and CDR2 as SVGIG (reference sequence). The CDR3 is made up of 14 amino acids. The DNA for the CDR3 is TGTGCCTGGAGTTTACAGGGGTTGGGTGAAAAACTGTTTTTT. It encodes CAWSLQGLGEKLFF.

The chain joins TRBV19 to TRBJ2-5; no reliable D call. Germline CDR1 LNHDA, CDR2 SQIVND (reference sequence). The CDR3 is made up of 13 amino acids. Trimming stripped 3 bases from V and 5 bases from J, with 10 bases between. The CDR3 region has the DNA TGTGCCAGTAGTATCCCCCCGGGTGAGACCCAGTACTTC. Protein: CASSIPPGETQYF.

The chain employs TRBV9 and TRBJ1-1, with D maybe TRBD1 (5 bases). The germline V gene encodes CDR1 SGDLS and CDR2 YYNGEE. This CDR3 comprises 14 residues. Trimming took off 0 bases at V and 5 bases at J, with 11 bases between the two ends. The CDR3 coding sequence is TGTGCCAGCAGCGTAGTTACAGGTTTGACTGAAGCTTTCTTT. Translated, it gives CASSVVTGLTEAFF.

The chain couples TRBV19 to TRBJ1-1; tentative D call: TRBD1 (5 bases). Trimming removed 5 bases from V and 3 bases from J, with 10 bases in between. The CDR3 contains 13 residues. Per germline, CDR1 LNHDA and CDR2 SQIVND (reference sequence). CDR3 bases: TGTGCCAGTAGTCTCTGGGGGGACACTGAAGCTTTCTTT. Amino acid sequence: CASSLWGDTEAFF.

The DNA for the CDR3 is TGTGCCAGTAGTATACTGGGACAGGGGCTTGGATCACCCCTCCACTTT. Protein product: CASSILGQGLGSPLHF. V gene TRBV19 combines with J gene TRBJ1-6; 10 bases align to TRBD1. The CDR3 consists of 16 residues. CDR1 is LNHDA and CDR2 is SQIVND in the germline V gene (reference sequence). J was trimmed by 10 bases and V by 2 bases; bases with no gene match: 8.

J is TRBJ1-6 and V is TRBV25-1; 10 positions match TRBD1. Germline assignment: CDR1 MGHDK and CDR2 SYGVNS. V was clipped by 2 bases and J by 9 bases; unmatched bases: 4. This CDR3 has 15 amino acids. The CDR3 here is CASSEPTGGVSPLHF. CDR3 coding DNA: TGTGCCAGCAGTGAACCGACAGGGGGCGTTTCACCCCTCCACTTT.

In this sample, this clone turned up many times. CDR3 sequence reads: CAISESRVNQETQYF. CDR3 coding DNA: TGTGCCATCAGTGAGTCGAGGGTAAACCAAGAGACCCAGTACTTC. This chain links TRBV10-3 with TRBJ2-5; D perhaps matches TRBD2 (5 bases). This CDR3 spans 15 amino acids. The ends were cut back, 0 bases at V and 0 bases at J, with 8 bases in the middle. Per the germline V gene, CDR1 is ENHRY and CDR2 is SYGVKD.

This chain uses TRBV27 with TRBJ1-5, with 7 bases identical to TRBD1. Per the germline V gene, CDR1 is MNHEY and CDR2 is SMNVEV (reference sequence). The length of the CDR3 is 17 residues. V dropped 2 bases and J dropped 4; count of bases not matched to a gene: 11. CDR3 sequence (DNA): TGTGCCAGCAGTTTAGAGGGGACAGAGGCCTCTAATCAGCCCCAGCATTTT. Translated: CASSLEGTEASNQPQHF.

The rearrangement links TRBV2 to TRBJ2-3; TRBD1 matches at 12 bases. Germline CDR1 is SNHLY and CDR2 is FYNNEI. The V and J ends lost 7 bases and 5 bases, in that order; junction bases with no gene match: 16. There are 18 residues in the CDR3. CDR3 sequence: CASIIDLRDRGRVDTQYF. CDR3 in DNA: TGTGCCAGCATAATAGACCTCCGGGACAGGGGGCGAGTAGATACGCAGTATTTT.

The chain couples TRBV7-9 to TRBJ2-1; a possible D gene is TRBD1 (6 bases). Germline-derived CDR1 and CDR2 are SEHNR and FQNEAQ (reference sequence). The CDR3 length is 16 residues. Trimming stripped 5 bases from V and 6 bases from J, with 20 bases between. CDR3 in DNA: TGTGCCAGCAGCCGAATGAACAGGGTTCTAGTCAATGAGCAGTTCTTC. It is translated as CASSRMNRVLVNEQFF. Supplemented by reference TRBV7-9 and TRBJ2-1, the full variable domain reads DTGVSQNPRHKITKRGQNVTFRCDPISEHNRLYWYRQTLGQGPEFLTYFQNEAQLEKSRLLSDRFSAERPKGSFSTLEIQRTEQGDSAMYLCASSRMNRVLVNEQFFGPGTRLTVL.

The V and J genes are TRBV19 and TRBJ1-3; perhaps TRBD1 as D (5 bases). Germline V gene lookup returns CDR1 LNHDA and CDR2 SQIVND (reference sequence). Trimming cost V 6 bases and J 0 bases, with 12 bases left between them. CDR3 size: 15 residues. The CDR3 protein is CASREQGSSGNTIYF. The CDR3 bases are TGTGCCAGTAGAGAGCAGGGAAGCTCTGGAAACACCATATATTTT.

The chain uses TRBV5-4 and TRBJ2-6; D ambiguous. The germline V and J ends were trimmed by 0 bases and 4 bases, with 11 bases remaining between them. This CDR3 comprises 16 residues. In germline, CDR1 is SGHNT, CDR2 YYREEE (reference sequence). The CDR3 DNA reads TGTGCCAGCAGCTTGGTCAGCAGGCCCGGGGCCAACGTCCTGACTTTC. As protein: CASSLVSRPGANVLTF.

The genes are TRBV28 and TRBJ1-2; 8 bases are shared with TRBD1. The ends lost 10 bases at V and 7 bases at J; junction bases unmatched: 5. Per germline, CDR1 MDHEN and CDR2 SYDVKM. This CDR3 is 11 amino acids long. CDR3 loop: CAMQGARGYTF. For the CDR3, the DNA is TGTGCCATGCAGGGGGCGCGTGGCTACACCTTC.

The chain combines TRBV3-1 (or the pseudogene TRBV3-2) with TRBJ1-2; D perhaps matches TRBD1 (5 bases). Germline-derived CDR1 and CDR2 are LGHDT and YNNKEL (reference sequence). CDR3 size: 15 residues. Trimming stripped 0 bases from V and 7 bases from J, with 15 bases between. The CDR3 loop reads CASSQDAGPDSGYTF. As DNA, the CDR3 is TGTGCCAGCAGCCAAGATGCCGGACCTGACAGTGGCTACACCTTC.

This rearrangement joins TRBV19 to TRBJ2-5; tentative D call: TRBD1 (5 bases). Germline V lookup: CDR1 LNHDA, CDR2 SQIVND (reference sequence). Trimming cost V 4 bases and J 4 bases, with 19 bases left between them. The CDR3 runs 16 residues. CDR3 bases: TGTGCCAGTAGTACGACCACAGGAATTGTGGGAGAGACCCAGTACTTC. This gives the protein CASSTTTGIVGETQYF. Filled out from reference TRBV19 and TRBJ2-5, the complete variable domain reads DGGITQSPKYLFRKEGQNVTLSCEQNLNHDAMYWYRQDPGQGLRLIYYSQIVNDFQKGDIAEGYSVSREKKESFPLTVTSAQKNPTAFYLCASSTTTGIVGETQYFGPGTRLLVL.

The chain carries TRBV7-3 and TRBJ2-2; TRBD2 matches at 11 bases. The CDR3 sequence is 16 residues long. The germline CDR1 and CDR2 sequences are SGHTA and FQGTGA. The V and J ends lost 3 bases and 1 base, in that order; junction bases with no gene match: 1. The CDR3 sequence: CASSLLAGGNTGELFF. The CDR3, as DNA: TGTGCCAGCAGCTTGCTAGCGGGAGGGAACACCGGGGAGCTGTTTTTT. The full variable domain, rest sourced from reference TRBV7-3 and TRBJ2-2, is GAGVSQTPSNKVTEKGKYVELRCDPISGHTALYWYRQSLGQGPEFLIYFQGTGAADDSGLPNDRFFAVRPEGSVSTLKIQRTERGDSAVYLCASSLLAGGNTGELFFGEGSRLTVL.

This clone was seen a single time. This chain joins TRBV5-1 and TRBJ1-3; D gene uncertain. Per the germline V gene, CDR1 is SGHRS and CDR2 is YFSETQ. Trimming removed 0 bases at V and 1 base at J, with 11 bases between. The CDR3 has 16 amino acids. As DNA, the CDR3 is TGCGCCAGCAGCTTGGAAACGAGGGCTTCTGGAAACACCATATATTTT. As protein: CASSLETRASGNTIYF.